This T cell receptor beta chain derives from a study of cytotoxic CD8 clonotypes in ibrutinib-treated CLL. Study overall: For this cohort, patients were some eleven relapsed/refractory and around 15 treatment-naive, while 17 to 18 were IGHV unmutated. Study observations and caveats: Baseline clonality, higher than in age-matched healthy donors, tracked circulating CD8+ T-cell counts.

Method: immunoSEQ multiplex PCR; TCRdb's copy keeps in-frame clones and lacks some. The repertoire holds over 150,000 clones, approximately 80% seen once, with roughly 2% in the top ten. For this clone: The target antigen is unknown.

Here the sequenced sample was PBMCs, taken after 12 months of ibrutinib treatment. This clonotype was obtained from a human donor with chronic lymphocytic leukemia.

This CDR3 reads CASSLVLGVGNTEAFF. DNA of the CDR3: TGTGCCAGCAGCTTAGTTCTGGGAGTGGGGAACACTGAAGCTTTCTTT. V and J are TRBV7-2 and TRBJ1-1; D not certain. The V end lost 1 base, the J end lost 1 base, and 13 bases lay between the germline ends. Germline loops: CDR1 SGHTA, CDR2 FQGNSA. The CDR3 consists of 16 residues.